This entry lists 15 T cell receptor beta chains sequenced from one sample in a study of blood T cell repertoires in COVID-19. Profiling relied on immunoSEQ multiplex PCR, and the TCRdb table lists in-frame clones only, not all of them. The sample includes 310,000 or so clones, nearly 90% seen only once; the top ten take less than 2%. The sequencing input was PBMCs or T cells enriched from blood (not recorded which). Source of these receptors: a woman between 18 and 29 years old with acute COVID-19.

The CDR3 loop is CASSSRDRGLDEQFF. The CDR3 DNA sequence: TGTGCCAGCAGCTCCAGGGACAGGGGTCTGGATGAGCAGTTCTTC. This rearrangement joins TRBV11-2 to TRBJ2-1; 10 nucleotides agree with TRBD1. The germline V gene has CDR1 SGHAT and CDR2 FQNNGV. The V gene end was trimmed by 4 bases and the J gene end by 8 bases; junction bases not matched to a gene: 8. This CDR3 comprises 15 residues.

This sequence joins TRBV28 and TRBJ2-7, with 10 bases that match TRBD1. V trimming: 5 bases; J trimming: 6 bases; junction bases outside the gene matches: 10. Germline V lookup: CDR1 MDHEN, CDR2 SYDVKM. The CDR3 has 15 amino acids. The CDR3 spells CASSIQLGQGIEQYF. DNA for the CDR3: TGTGCCAGCAGTATCCAACTGGGACAGGGGATCGAGCAGTACTTC.

CDR3 in amino acids: CASSQGFLGPTSGRRNEQFF. Written as DNA, the CDR3 is TGTGCCAGCAGCCAAGGATTCTTGGGTCCAACTAGCGGGAGGAGAAATGAGCAGTTCTTC. This chain uses TRBV3-1 (or the pseudogene TRBV3-2) with TRBJ2-1, with 12 bases aligning to TRBD2. The CDR3 is made up of 20 amino acids. Germline loops: CDR1 LGHDT, CDR2 YNNKEL (reference sequence). The ends lost 1 base at V and 7 bases at J; junction bases unmatched: 17.

The gene calls are TRBV29-1 and TRBJ1-1, with TRBD1 identical over 9 bases. Germline V gene sequence: CDR1 SQVTM, CDR2 ANQGSEA. There are 13 residues in the CDR3. V gave up 5 bases and J gave up 4 bases; unmatched junction bases: 5. Here the CDR3 DNA reads TGCAGCGTTAACAGGGGGCCGGGCACTGAAGCTTTCTTT. Amino acids: CSVNRGPGTEAFF.

The V call is TRBV18, the J call TRBJ2-2; possible D gene TRBD2, 5 bases. V lost 3 bases and J 1 base, leaving 6 bases between the germline ends. The CDR3 has 14 amino acids. Germline lookup yields CDR1 KGHSH and CDR2 LQKENI. The CDR3 nucleotides are TGTGCCAGCTCACCTGGACTGAACACCGGGGAGCTGTTTTTT. Protein product: CASSPGLNTGELFF.

About this clone itself: The sample carries other DNA sequences with the same CDR3. The CDR3 spells CASSYGGSQPQHF. CDR3 DNA: TGTGCCAGCAGTTACGGGGGGAGCCAGCCCCAGCATTTT. The chain has TRBV6-5 and TRBJ1-5, with D possibly being TRBD1 (5 bases). Germline lookup yields CDR1 MNHEY and CDR2 SVGAGI. Trimming pared 2 bases from V and 7 bases from J, leaving 9 bases between. The CDR3 contains 13 residues.

This sequence joins TRBV11-2 and TRBJ1-2; a possible D gene is TRBD1 (6 bases). The CDR3 is 14 amino acids. Germline lookup yields CDR1 SGHAT and CDR2 FQNNGV. V lost 5 bases and J 3 bases, leaving 13 bases between the germline ends. CDR3 region: CASSPGTPYYGYTF. Here the CDR3 DNA reads TGTGCCAGCAGCCCGGGGACACCTTACTATGGCTACACCTTC.

V and J are TRBV11-2 and TRBJ2-3; no definite D call. Deletions cut 3 bases from V and 2 bases from J, with 15 bases between. In germline, CDR1 is SGHAT, CDR2 FQNNGV. The CDR3 has 16 residues. This CDR3 reads CASSFSMGSDTDTQYF. CDR3 nucleotide sequence: TGTGCCAGCAGCTTCTCTATGGGCTCAGACACAGATACGCAGTATTTT.

The V call is TRBV7-8, the J call TRBJ2-1; 8 nucleotides match TRBD2. From germline, CDR1 is SGHVS and CDR2 FQNEAQ. This CDR3 comprises 17 residues. Trimming cost V 1 base and J 7 bases; bases outside gene matches: 12. CDR3 DNA: TGTGCCAGCAGCTTAGTTGTGGTTAGCGGGAAGGCAAATGAGCAGTTCTTC. This sequence encodes CASSLVVVSGKANEQFF. Using reference TRBV7-8 and TRBJ2-1 for the parts outside the CDR3, the full variable domain is GAGVSQSPRYKVAKRGQDVALRCDPISGHVSLFWYQQALGQGPEFLTYFQNEAQLDKSGLPSDRFFAERPEGSVSTLKIQRTQQEDSAVYLCASSLVVVSGKANEQFFGPGTRLTVL.

The genes are TRBV10-3 and TRBJ2-5, with D possibly being TRBD1 (6 bases). CDR3 length: 17 residues. Deletions cut 3 bases from V and 0 bases from J, with 17 bases between. The germline V gene encodes CDR1 ENHRY and CDR2 SYGVKD. The CDR3 DNA reads TGTGCCATCAGTGATAACAGGGACCCCAACGACCAAGAGACCCAGTACTTC. It specifies CAISDNRDPNDQETQYF.

This chain uses TRBV4-3 with TRBJ1-5; 8 bases are a match to TRBD1. Germline assignment: CDR1 LGHNA and CDR2 YSLEER. The V gene end was trimmed by 4 bases and the J gene end by 4 bases; junction bases not matched to a gene: 6. This CDR3 spans 15 amino acids. This chain's CDR3 is CASSPETGGNQPQHF. CDR3 nucleotides: TGCGCCAGCAGCCCAGAAACAGGGGGGAATCAGCCCCAGCATTTT.

The chain joins TRBV28 to TRBJ1-2; 10 nucleotides line up with TRBD1. The CDR3 runs 12 residues. Germline CDR1 MDHEN, CDR2 SYDVKM. Trimming took 6 bases from V and 8 from J; bases not matched to a gene: 3. CDR3: CASRPGQGGYTF. The CDR3 DNA reads as TGTGCCAGCAGGCCGGGACAGGGGGGCTACACCTTC.

This clone has more than one count but fewer than ten. This chain links TRBV7-9 with TRBJ2-7; D possibly corresponds to TRBD2 (6 bases). The germline V and J ends were trimmed by 2 bases and 2 bases, with 16 bases remaining between them. Germline assignment: CDR1 SEHNR and CDR2 FQNEAQ (reference sequence). There are 16 residues in the CDR3. CDR3 DNA sequence: TGTGCCAGCAGCTTACCGCTGGGGGGAACCCCCTACGAGCAGTACTTC. Translating it yields CASSLPLGGTPYEQYF.

This clone was counted a few times. CDR3 region: CASSPEGYEQYF. DNA of the CDR3: TGTGCCAGCTCACCAGAGGGCTACGAGCAGTACTTC. The chain couples TRBV18 to TRBJ2-7, with a weak D call TRBD2 (5 bases). Germline V gene lookup returns CDR1 KGHSH and CDR2 LQKENI. This CDR3 has 12 amino acids. Trimming took 2 bases from V and 3 from J, leaving 5 bases between them.

This clone was detected only once. The chain carries TRBV21-1 and TRBJ1-5; no DNA check was done on the table's D call, TRBD1. TRBV21-1 is a pseudogene. The CDR3 contains 17 residues. As DNA, the CDR3 is TGTGCCAGCAGCACTTCGGATGACAGGGGGCAGGTTCAGCCCCAGCATTTT. Protein product: CASSTSDDRGQVQPQHF.